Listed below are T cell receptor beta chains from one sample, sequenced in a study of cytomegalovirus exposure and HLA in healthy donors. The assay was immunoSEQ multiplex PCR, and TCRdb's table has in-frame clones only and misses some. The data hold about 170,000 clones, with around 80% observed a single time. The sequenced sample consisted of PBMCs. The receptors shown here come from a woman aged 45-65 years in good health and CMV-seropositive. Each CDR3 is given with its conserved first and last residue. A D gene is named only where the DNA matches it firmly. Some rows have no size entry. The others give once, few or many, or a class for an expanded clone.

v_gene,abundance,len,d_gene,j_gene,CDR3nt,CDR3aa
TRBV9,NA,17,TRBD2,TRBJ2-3,TGTGCCAGCAGCGTACCGGTAGCGGGGGGGCCCGCAGATACGCAGTATTTT,CASSVPVAGGPADTQYF
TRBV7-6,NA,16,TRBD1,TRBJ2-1,TGTGCCAGCAGCTTAGCGTTCACAGGGGTATACAATGAGCAGTTCTTC,CASSLAFTGVYNEQFF
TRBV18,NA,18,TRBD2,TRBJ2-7,TGTGCCAGCTCACCAGTTCACGAAACTAGCGGGAGGTTTTACGAGCAGTACTTC,CASSPVHETSGRFYEQYF
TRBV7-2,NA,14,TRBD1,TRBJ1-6,TGTGCCAGCAGCTCCGGGACAGATAATTCACCCCTCCACTTT,CASSSGTDNSPLHF
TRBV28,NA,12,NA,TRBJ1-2,TGTGCCAGCAGTTCAATGAGCTATGGCTACACCTTC,CASSSMSYGYTF
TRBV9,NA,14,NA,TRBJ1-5,TGTGCCAGCAGCGTAGGCAGGGAGGGTCAGCCCCAGCATTTT,CASSVGREGQPQHF
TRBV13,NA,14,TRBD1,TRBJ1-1,TGTGCCAGCAGCCCGAGACAGGGGAACACTGAAGCTTTCTTT,CASSPRQGNTEAFF
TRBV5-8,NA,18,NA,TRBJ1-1,TGTGCCAGCAGCTTGGGGGATGGTACGGGACACCTGAACACTGAAGCTTTCTTT,CASSLGDGTGHLNTEAFF
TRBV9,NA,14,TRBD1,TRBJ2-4,TGTGCCAGCAGCCCACGGACAGGGATGGACATTCAGTACTTC,CASSPRTGMDIQYF
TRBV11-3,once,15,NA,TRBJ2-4,TGTGCCAGCAGCTTAGATGGCTCGGCGAGCGACATTCAGTACTTC,CASSLDGSASDIQYF
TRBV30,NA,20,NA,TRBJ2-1,TGTGCCTGGGACAGGGATCTAGCGGGCCGCCTACTGAGCTCCTACAATGAGCAGTTCTTC,CAWDRDLAGRLLSSYNEQFF
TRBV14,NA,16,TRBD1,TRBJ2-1,TGTGCCAGCAGCCCCCGAACAGGGGGCAATATCGATGAGCAGTTCTTC,CASSPRTGGNIDEQFF
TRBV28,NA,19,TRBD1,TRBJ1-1,TGTGCCAGCAGTTTCCTCCTGAGAGGACAGGGTTTGGGGAACACTGAAGCTTTCTTT,CASSFLLRGQGLGNTEAFF